This T cell receptor beta chain is drawn from a study of T cells in Graves' hyperthyroidism and ophthalmopathy. Overall study: The blood sample was taken at first diagnosis, before treatment began.

Study conclusions and caveats: Most expanded thyroid clonotypes above 0.001 recurred in blood.

Amplification targeted TCR beta CDR3 regions from RNA transcripts. The study used the HTBI primer set for a first-round RT-PCR of the TCR CDR3. TCRdb used MiXCR to reprocess the multiplex PCR reads, holding one entry per CDR3 protein. The sample shows about 840,000 distinct CDR3 sequences, over 35% of them seen only once. This CDR3 comprises 13 residues. V lost 3 bases, J lost 1 base, and 7 bases lay in between. CDR1 is SEHNR, CDR2 FQNEAQ, per germline (reference sequence). In the case of this clonotype: The antigen is undetermined.

This chain connects TRBV7-9 to TRBJ2-7; D is ambiguous. The sequence came from a man aged 18 to 30 with Graves' hyperthyroidism. Material: blood. DNA for the CDR3: TGTGCCAGCAGCTTCTTTGGTTCCTACGAGCAGTACTTC. Protein sequence: CASSFFGSYEQYF.